This T cell receptor beta chain was retrieved from a study of blood T cell repertoires in COVID-19 (dated by TCRdb to 2018 to 2020). Looking at the study overall: Collaborator samples came from the United States, Italy and Spain and covered acute and convalescent phases of COVID-19. The material from the prospective study consisted of cDNA or gDNA derived from T cells, B-cell-depleted T cells, or PBMCs. Deeply sampled blood TCRbeta repertoires from subjects exposed to, actively infected with, or recovered from COVID-19 were included in the dataset. The repertoires were released in a freely available public database intended as a resource for research on the immune response to SARS-CoV-2. Samples came from the ongoing ImmuneRACE study (first 160 participants) plus 1,254 subjects from 6 global collaborators. Sample metadata almost always included a de-identified subject ID, COVID-19 status, age in years and sex. Where available, HLA class I and class II types were taken from metadata supplied by the sample provider and were not determined by assay-based typing.

TCRbeta CDR3 regions were amplified from genomic DNA using the immunoSEQ Assay, a bias-controlled multiplex PCR. Per the source publication's procedure: Within the assay, amplification of reference gene primers was used to estimate how many nucleated cells each sample contained. To quantify the absolute abundance of each unique TCRbeta CDR3 rearrangement, sequence reads were collapsed and filtered. For each sample, productive Simpson clonality was calculated as the square root of Simpson's diversity index across productive rearrangements. Entries here come from immuneACCESS through TCRdb and include only in-frame sequences with V and J called. Some clones fail to appear in such tables; in the studies checked, an unresolved V gene covers under half of the shortfall, and the cause of the remainder is unknown. The D gene and trimming were derived from the DNA, and the V and J assignments and clone size from that table. The sample table shows 99,000 or so clones, and 81% are seen once. The leading ten clones occupy 30% to 45% of the sample.

The paper's findings and limits, for the study overall: The quantity of clinical and demographic metadata differed by source and by participant and was supplied without curation.

Whole blood was collected in K2EDTA tubes by collaborating institutions according to the institutions' own protocols. For TCRbeta analysis, collaborators shipped samples as frozen whole blood, isolated PBMCs, or DNA extracted from either of those sample types. Note on this clone: The antigen it binds to is not known. Nothing much larger sits one base from this clone, and base qualities are not available.

Sequencing used peripheral blood. The receptor was isolated from a man at least 80 years old with acute or convalescent COVID-19.

The CDR3 protein sequence reads: CASSPSGLAGGYEQFF. The bases are TGTGCCAGCTCACCATCGGGGCTAGCGGGAGGGTATGAGCAGTTCTTC. Recombination joined TRBV18 with TRBJ2-1; the junction holds 12 bases that match TRBD2. The germline V gene yields KGHSH for CDR1 and LQKENI for CDR2. Including cysteine and phenylalanine, the CDR3 has 16 amino acids. Here the CDR3 DNA is all that survives: 48 bases in frame from base 1. V is pruned by 2 bases and J by 8 bases, leaving 7 bases of the junction without a gene match. Reference TRBV18 and TRBJ2-1 proteins supply the regions before and after the CDR3; the full variable domain is: NAGVMQNPRHLVRRRGQEARLRCSPMKGHSHVYWYRQLPEEGLKFMVYLQKENIIDESGMPKERFSAEFPKEGPSILRIQQVVRGDSAAYFCASSPSGLAGGYEQFFGPGTRLTVL.